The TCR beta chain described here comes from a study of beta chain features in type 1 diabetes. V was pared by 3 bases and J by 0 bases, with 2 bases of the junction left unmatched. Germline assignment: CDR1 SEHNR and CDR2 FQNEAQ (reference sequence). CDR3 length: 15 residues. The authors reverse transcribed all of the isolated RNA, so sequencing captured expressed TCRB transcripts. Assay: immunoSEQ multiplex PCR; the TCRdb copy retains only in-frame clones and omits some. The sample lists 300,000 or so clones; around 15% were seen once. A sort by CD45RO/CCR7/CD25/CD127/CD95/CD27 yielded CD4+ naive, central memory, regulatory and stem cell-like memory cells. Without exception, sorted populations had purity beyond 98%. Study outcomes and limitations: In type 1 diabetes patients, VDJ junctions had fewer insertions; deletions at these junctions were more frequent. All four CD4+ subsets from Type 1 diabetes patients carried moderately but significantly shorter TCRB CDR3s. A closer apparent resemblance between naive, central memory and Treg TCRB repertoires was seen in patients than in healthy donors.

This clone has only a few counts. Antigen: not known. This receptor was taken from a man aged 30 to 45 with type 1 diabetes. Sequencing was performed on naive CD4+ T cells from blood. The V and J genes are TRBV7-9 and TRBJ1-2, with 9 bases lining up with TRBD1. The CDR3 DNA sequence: TGTGCCAGCAGCTTGGGACAGGGTCCTAACTATGGCTACACCTTC. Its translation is CASSLGQGPNYGYTF. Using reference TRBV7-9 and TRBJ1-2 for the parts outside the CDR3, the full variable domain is DTGVSQNPRHKITKRGQNVTFRCDPISEHNRLYWYRQTLGQGPEFLTYFQNEAQLEKSRLLSDRFSAERPKGSFSTLEIQRTEQGDSAMYLCASSLGQGPNYGYTFGSGTRLTVV.